This TCR beta chain was identified during a study of cytomegalovirus exposure and HLA in healthy donors. The germline V gene encodes CDR1 SGDLS and CDR2 YYNGEE. The CDR3 covers 15 residues. V dropped 4 bases and J dropped 1; count of bases not matched to a gene: 3. The method was immunoSEQ multiplex PCR; TCRdb's version includes in-frame clones alone and lacks a portion of them. Among about 120,000 clones listed, 88% were seen once. Remarks on this clone: Its antigen remains unknown.

Points from the study as a whole: Specificity of a few CMV-associated chains for CMV antigens was verified in vitro.

The specimen sequenced was PBMCs. The clonotype comes from a woman in her late teens or twenties in good health and CMV-seropositive. This rearrangement joins TRBV9 to TRBJ2-3, with 10 bases lining up with TRBD2. CDR3 protein: CASSLGTSGTDTQYF. DNA for the CDR3: TGTGCCAGCAGCCTAGGGACTAGCGGCACAGATACGCAGTATTTT.